These T cell receptor beta chains were read from a single sample in a study of blood T cell repertoires in COVID-19. Produced via immunoSEQ multiplex PCR; TCRdb's table is partial and in-frame only. The repertoire includes 200,000 to 250,000 clones, around 83% of them detected once, and 9.5% to 13% sits in the top ten. Sequenced: peripheral blood. These receptors were collected from a woman in her forties or fifties with COVID-19, enrolled during active disease. The CDR3 runs from the conserved cysteine through the conserved F or W. A D gene is named only where the DNA matches it firmly. The size of a clone is reported for some rows only, either as once, few or many, or as a class for expanded clones.

D gene	clone size	J gene	V gene	CDR3 DNA	CDR3 protein
NA	NA	TRBJ1-6	TRBV6-1	TGTGCCAGCAGTGAACGGCAGGGGATGATAGATTCACCCCTCCACTTT	CASSERQGMIDSPLHF
TRBD2	NA	TRBJ2-5	TRBV3-1/TRBV3-2	TGTGCCAGCAGCCCCGGGGGGGGCGGTGTGACCCAGTACTTC	CASSPGGGGVTQYF
NA	few	TRBJ2-3	TRBV24-1	TGTGCCACCAGTGTGGCGGGGAGCACAGATACGCAGTATTTT	CATSVAGSTDTQYF
TRBD1	NA	TRBJ1-4	TRBV5-6	TGTGCCAGCAGTAGGACAGGGGAAAAACTGTTTTTT	CASSRTGEKLFF
TRBD1	NA	TRBJ2-5	TRBV15	TGTGCCACCAGCAGAGAACAGGGGGTAGGGACCCAGTACTTC	CATSREQGVGTQYF
TRBD1	few	TRBJ1-1	TRBV5-1	TGCGCCAGCAGCACAGCGACAGGGGGCACTGAAGCTTTCTTT	CASSTATGGTEAFF
NA	NA	TRBJ2-6	TRBV5-6	TGTGCCAGCAGTTATCTAAGGGCCAACGTCCTGACTTTC	CASSYLRANVLTF
TRBD2	NA	TRBJ2-3	TRBV4-1	TGCGCCAGCAGCCAAGATGGGCCGGGACTAGCCACAGATACGCAGTATTTT	CASSQDGPGLATDTQYF
TRBD1	NA	TRBJ2-1	TRBV3-1/TRBV3-2	TGTGCCAGCAGCCCCGGAGGGACAGGATACAATGAGCAGTTCTTC	CASSPGGTGYNEQFF
NA	NA	TRBJ1-6	TRBV5-6	TGTGCCAGCAGCTTATGGCCCGGAGATGCAGGGTCACCCCTCCACTTT	CASSLWPGDAGSPLHF
TRBD1	NA	TRBJ1-2	TRBV9	TGTGCCAGCAGCGTAGCGTCCAGGACAGGGAGATATGGCTACACCTTC	CASSVASRTGRYGYTF
TRBD1	NA	TRBJ1-5	TRBV24-1	TGTGCCACCAGCGACACAGGGGGGGGAAGCAATCAGCCCCAGCATTTT	CATSDTGGGSNQPQHF
TRBD2	NA	TRBJ2-3	TRBV7-8	TGTGCCAGCAGCCCAAGACTAGCGGGGGCCCGCACAGATACGCAGTATTTT	CASSPRLAGARTDTQYF
TRBD1	NA	TRBJ1-6	TRBV12-5	TGTGCTAGTGGTTTCTCTAGGGACAGGGGTCCATCACCCCTCCACTTT	CASGFSRDRGPSPLHF
NA	once	TRBJ1-4	TRBV27	TGTGCCAGCAGTTTATATTTTGGGGGACGGGGGAGTCCTAATGAAAAACTGTTTTTT	CASSLYFGGRGSPNEKLFF
TRBD1	NA	TRBJ1-5	TRBV27	TGTGCCACCAGCCGACAGGGCCAGCCCAATCAGCCCCAGCATTTT	CATSRQGQPNQPQHF
NA	NA	TRBJ2-1	TRBV24-1	TGTGCCACCAGTGATACAGGCCAAGCCTACAATGAGCAGTTCTTC	CATSDTGQAYNEQFF
NA	NA	TRBJ2-1	TRBV6-1	TGTGCCAGCAGTGAAGCGCGGGGGCCAGGCAGGAATGAGCAGTTCTTC	CASSEARGPGRNEQFF